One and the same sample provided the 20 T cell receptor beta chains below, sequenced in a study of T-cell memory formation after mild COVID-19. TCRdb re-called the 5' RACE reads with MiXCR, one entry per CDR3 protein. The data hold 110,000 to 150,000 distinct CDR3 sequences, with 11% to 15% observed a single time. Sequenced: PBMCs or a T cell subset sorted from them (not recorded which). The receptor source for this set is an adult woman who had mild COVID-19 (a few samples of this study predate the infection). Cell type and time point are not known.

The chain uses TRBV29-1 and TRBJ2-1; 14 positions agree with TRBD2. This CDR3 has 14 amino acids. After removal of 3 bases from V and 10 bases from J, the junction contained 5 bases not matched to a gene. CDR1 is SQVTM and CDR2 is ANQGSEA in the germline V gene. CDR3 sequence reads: CSVETGLAGEEQFF. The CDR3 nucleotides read TGCAGCGTTGAGACGGGACTAGCGGGAGAGGAGCAGTTCTTC.

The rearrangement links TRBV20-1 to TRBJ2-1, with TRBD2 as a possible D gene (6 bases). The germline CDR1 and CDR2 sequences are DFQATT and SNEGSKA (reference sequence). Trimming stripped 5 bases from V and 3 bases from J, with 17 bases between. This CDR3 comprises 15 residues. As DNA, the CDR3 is TGCAGTGCTCTCCCCGGAGGGGCCTTCTACAATGAGCAGTTCTTC. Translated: CSALPGGAFYNEQFF.

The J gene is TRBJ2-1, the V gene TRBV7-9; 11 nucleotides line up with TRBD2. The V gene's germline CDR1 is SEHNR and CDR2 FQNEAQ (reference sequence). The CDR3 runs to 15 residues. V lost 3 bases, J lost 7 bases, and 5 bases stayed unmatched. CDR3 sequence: CASSLILAGDNEQFF. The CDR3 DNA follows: TGTGCCAGCAGCTTGATACTAGCGGGGGATAATGAGCAGTTCTTC. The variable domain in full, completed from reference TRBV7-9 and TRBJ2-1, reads DTGVSQNPRHKITKRGQNVTFRCDPISEHNRLYWYRQTLGQGPEFLTYFQNEAQLEKSRLLSDRFSAERPKGSFSTLEIQRTEQGDSAMYLCASSLILAGDNEQFFGPGTRLTVL.

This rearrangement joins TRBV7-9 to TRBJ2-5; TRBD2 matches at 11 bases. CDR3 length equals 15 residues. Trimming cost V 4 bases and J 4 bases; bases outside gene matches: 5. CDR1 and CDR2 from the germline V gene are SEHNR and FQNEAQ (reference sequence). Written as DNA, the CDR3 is TGTGCCAGCAGCTCCCTTGGACTAGCGGGAGAGACCCAGTACTTC. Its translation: CASSSLGLAGETQYF.

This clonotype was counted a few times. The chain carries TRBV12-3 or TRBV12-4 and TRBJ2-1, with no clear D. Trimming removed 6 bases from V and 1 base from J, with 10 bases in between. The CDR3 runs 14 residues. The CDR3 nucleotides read TGTGCCAGCAGCTCGGTCCGGTCCTACAATGAGCAGTTCTTC. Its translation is CASSSVRSYNEQFF.

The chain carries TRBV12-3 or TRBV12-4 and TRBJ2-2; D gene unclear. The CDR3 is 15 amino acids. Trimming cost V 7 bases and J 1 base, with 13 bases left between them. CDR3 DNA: TGTGCCAGCATCAACCGGGCCGAGAACACCGGGGAGCTGTTTTTT. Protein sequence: CASINRAENTGELFF.

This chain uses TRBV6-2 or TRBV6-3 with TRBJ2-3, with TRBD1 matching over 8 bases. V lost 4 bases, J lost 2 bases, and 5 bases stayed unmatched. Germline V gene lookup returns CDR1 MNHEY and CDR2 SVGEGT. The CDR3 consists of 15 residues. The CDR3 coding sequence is TGTGCCAGCAGTTCGGGACAGGTAGACACAGATACGCAGTATTTT. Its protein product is CASSSGQVDTDTQYF.

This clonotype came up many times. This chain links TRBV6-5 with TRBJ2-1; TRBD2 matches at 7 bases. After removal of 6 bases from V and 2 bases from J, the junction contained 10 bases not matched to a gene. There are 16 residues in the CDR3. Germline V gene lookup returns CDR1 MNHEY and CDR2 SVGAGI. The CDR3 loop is CASSRTAGAAYNEQFF. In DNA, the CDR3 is TGTGCCAGCAGCCGTACCGCGGGAGCGGCCTACAATGAGCAGTTCTTC.

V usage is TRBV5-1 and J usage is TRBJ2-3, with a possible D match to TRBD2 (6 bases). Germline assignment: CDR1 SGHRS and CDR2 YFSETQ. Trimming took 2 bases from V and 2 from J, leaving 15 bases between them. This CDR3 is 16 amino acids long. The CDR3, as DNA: TGCGCCAGCAGCTTTATGGGGGGTTCCTCCACAGATACGCAGTATTTT. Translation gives CASSFMGGSSTDTQYF.

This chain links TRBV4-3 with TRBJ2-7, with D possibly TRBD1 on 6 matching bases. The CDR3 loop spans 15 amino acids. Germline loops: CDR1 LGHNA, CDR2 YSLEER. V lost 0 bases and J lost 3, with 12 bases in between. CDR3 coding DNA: TGCGCCAGCAGCCAAGAGACAGGTATAAGCTACGAGCAGTACTTC. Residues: CASSQETGISYEQYF.

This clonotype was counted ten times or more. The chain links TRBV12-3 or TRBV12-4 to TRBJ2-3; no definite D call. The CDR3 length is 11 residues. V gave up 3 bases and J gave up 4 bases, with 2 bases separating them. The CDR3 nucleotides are TGTGCCAGCAGTTTCGCAGATACGCAGTATTTT. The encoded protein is CASSFADTQYF.

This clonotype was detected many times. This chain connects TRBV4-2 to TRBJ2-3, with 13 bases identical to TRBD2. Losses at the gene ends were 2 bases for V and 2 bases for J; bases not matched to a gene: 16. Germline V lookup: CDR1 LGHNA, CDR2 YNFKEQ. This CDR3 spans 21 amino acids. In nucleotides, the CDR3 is TGTGCCAGCAGCCAACGCGAACCAGGACTAGCGGGGGATACAGCCACAGATACGCAGTATTTT. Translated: CASSQREPGLAGDTATDTQYF.

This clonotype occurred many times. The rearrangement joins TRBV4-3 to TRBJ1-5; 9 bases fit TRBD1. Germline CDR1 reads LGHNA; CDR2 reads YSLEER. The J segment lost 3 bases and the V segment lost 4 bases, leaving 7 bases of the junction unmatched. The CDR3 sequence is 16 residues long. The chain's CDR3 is CASSPHGTGNNQPQHF. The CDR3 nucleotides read TGCGCCAGCAGCCCTCACGGGACAGGGAACAATCAGCCCCAGCATTTT.

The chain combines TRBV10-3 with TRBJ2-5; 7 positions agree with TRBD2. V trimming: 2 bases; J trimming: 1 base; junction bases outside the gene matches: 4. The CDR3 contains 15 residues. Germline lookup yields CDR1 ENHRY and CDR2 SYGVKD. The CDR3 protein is CAISEGGGTQETQYF. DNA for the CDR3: TGTGCCATCAGTGAGGGGGGGGGAACCCAAGAGACCCAGTACTTC.

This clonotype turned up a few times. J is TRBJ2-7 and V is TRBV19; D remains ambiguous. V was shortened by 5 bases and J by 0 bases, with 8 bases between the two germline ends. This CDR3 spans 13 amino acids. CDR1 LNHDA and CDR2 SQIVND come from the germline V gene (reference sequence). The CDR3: CASSERSSYEQYF. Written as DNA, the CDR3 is TGTGCCAGTAGTGAACGGAGCTCCTACGAGCAGTACTTC.

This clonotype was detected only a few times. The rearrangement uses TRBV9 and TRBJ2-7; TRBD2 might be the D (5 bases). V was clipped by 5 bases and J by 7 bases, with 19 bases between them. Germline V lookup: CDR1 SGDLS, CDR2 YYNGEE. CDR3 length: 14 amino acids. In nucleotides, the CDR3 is TGTGCCAGCAGTCCGTTAGGTCGGGGAAAGGAGCAGTACTTC. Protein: CASSPLGRGKEQYF.

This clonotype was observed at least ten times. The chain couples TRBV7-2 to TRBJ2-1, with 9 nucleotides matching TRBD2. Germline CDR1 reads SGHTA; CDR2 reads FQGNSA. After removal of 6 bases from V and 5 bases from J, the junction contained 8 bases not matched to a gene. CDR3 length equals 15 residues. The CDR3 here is CASRFSGGLDNEQFF. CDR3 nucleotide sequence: TGTGCCAGCAGGTTTAGCGGGGGACTTGACAATGAGCAGTTCTTC.

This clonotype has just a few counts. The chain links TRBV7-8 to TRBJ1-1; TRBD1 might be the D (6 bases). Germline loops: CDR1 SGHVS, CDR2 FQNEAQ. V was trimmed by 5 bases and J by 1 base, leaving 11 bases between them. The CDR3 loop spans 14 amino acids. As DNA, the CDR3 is TGTGCCAGCAGCCCCCGGGGGGCGAACACTGAAGCTTTCTTT. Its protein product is CASSPRGANTEAFF.

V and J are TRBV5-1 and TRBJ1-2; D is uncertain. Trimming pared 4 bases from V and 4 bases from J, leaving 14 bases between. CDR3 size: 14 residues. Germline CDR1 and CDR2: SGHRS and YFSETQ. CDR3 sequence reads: CASSEDAALYGYTF. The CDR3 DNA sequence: TGCGCCAGCAGCGAGGACGCCGCCCTCTATGGCTACACCTTC.

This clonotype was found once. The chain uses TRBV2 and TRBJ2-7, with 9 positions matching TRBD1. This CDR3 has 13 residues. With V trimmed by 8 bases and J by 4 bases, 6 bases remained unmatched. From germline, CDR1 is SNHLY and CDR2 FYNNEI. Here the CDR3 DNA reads TGTGCCAGCGCCGGGACAGGGATGTACGAGCAGTACTTC. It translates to CASAGTGMYEQYF.